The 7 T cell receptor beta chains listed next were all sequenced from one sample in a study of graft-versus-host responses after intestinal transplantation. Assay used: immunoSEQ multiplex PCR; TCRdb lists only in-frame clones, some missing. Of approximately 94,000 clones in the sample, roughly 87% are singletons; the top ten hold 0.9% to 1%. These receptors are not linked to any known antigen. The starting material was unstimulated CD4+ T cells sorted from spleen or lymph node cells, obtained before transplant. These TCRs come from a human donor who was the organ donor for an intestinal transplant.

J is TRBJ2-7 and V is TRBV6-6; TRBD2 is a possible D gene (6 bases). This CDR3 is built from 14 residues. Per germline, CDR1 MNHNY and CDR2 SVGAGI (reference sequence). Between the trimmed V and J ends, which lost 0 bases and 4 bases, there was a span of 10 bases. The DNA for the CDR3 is TGTGCCAGCAGTTACTCGGAGGGGAGTTACGAGCAGTACTTC. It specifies CASSYSEGSYEQYF.

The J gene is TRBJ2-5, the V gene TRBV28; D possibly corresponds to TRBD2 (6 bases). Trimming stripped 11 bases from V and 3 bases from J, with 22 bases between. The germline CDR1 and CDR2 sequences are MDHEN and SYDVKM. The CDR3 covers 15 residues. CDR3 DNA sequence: TGTGCCGCCGGGACTTCAATCGCGATTAAAGAGACCCAGTACTTC. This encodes CAAGTSIAIKETQYF.

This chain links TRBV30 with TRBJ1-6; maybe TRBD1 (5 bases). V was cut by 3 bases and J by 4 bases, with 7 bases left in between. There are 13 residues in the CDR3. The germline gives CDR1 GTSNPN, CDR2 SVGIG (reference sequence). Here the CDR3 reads CAWRDRYNSPLHF. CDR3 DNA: TGTGCCTGGAGAGACAGATATAATTCACCCCTCCACTTT.

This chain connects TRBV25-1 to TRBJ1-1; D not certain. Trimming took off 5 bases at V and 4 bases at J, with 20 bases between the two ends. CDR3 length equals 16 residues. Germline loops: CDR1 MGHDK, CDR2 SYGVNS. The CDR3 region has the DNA TGTGCCAGCAGTCCCCCAGAACGGGGTCTCCGCACTGAAGCTTTCTTT. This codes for CASSPPERGLRTEAFF.

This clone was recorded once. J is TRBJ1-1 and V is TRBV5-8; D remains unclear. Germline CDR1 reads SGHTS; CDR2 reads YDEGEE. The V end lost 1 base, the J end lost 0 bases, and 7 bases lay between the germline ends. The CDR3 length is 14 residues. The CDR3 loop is CASSLSPMNTEAFF. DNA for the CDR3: TGTGCCAGCAGCTTGTCCCCAATGAACACTGAAGCTTTCTTT.

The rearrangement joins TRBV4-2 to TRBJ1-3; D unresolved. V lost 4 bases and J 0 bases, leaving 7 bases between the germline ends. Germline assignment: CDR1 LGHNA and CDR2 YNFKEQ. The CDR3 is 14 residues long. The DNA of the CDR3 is TGTGCCAGCAGCCGGTTCGACTCTGGAAACACCATATATTTT. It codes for CASSRFDSGNTIYF.

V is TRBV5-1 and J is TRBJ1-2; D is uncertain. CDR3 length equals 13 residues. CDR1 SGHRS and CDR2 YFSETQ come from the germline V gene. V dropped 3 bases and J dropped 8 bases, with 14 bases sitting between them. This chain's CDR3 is CASSSNLSGGYTF. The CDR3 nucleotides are TGCGCCAGCAGCTCCAATCTATCGGGGGGCTACACCTTC.